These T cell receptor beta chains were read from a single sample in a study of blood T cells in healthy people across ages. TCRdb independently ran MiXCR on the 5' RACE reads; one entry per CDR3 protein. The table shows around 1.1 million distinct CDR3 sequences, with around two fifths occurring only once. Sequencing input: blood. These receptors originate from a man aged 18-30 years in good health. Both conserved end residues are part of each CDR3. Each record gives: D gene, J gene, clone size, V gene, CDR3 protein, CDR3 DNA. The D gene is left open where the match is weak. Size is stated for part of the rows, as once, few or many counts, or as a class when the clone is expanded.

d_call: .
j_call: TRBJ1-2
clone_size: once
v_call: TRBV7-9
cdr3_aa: CASSLMISYGYTF
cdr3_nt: TGTGCCAGCAGCTTAATGATTTCCTATGGCTACACCTTC

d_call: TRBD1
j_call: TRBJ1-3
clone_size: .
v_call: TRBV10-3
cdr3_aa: CATAQGAEGLRNTIYF
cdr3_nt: TGTGCCACCGCTCAGGGGGCGGAGGGTTTGAGAAACACCATATATTTT

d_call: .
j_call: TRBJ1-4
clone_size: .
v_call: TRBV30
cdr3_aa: CAWSVGGITNEKLFF
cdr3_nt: TGTGCCTGGAGTGTTGGGGGGATAACTAATGAAAAACTGTTTTTT

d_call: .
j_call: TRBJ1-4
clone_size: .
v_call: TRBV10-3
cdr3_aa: CAISEAVGTGDEKLFF
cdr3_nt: TGTGCCATCAGTGAGGCGGTGGGGACTGGGGATGAAAAACTGTTTTTT

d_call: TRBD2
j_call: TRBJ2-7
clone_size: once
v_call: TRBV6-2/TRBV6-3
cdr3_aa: CASSYSSGGANRSYNEQYF
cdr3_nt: TGTGCCAGCAGTTACTCTAGCGGGGGGGCCAATCGCTCCTACAATGAGCAGTACTTC

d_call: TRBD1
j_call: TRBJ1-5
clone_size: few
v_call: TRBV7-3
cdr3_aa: CASNRQGGDQPQHF
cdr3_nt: TGTGCCAGCAACCGACAGGGGGGGGATCAGCCCCAGCATTTT

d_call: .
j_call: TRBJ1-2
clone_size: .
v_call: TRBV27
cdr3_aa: CASSFLGRLNYGCTF
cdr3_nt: TGTGCCAGCAGTTTCCTGGGACGGCTTAACTATGGCTGCACCTTC

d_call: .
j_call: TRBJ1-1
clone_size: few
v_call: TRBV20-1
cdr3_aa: CIGHSNTEAFF
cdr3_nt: TGCATCGGACACTCGAACACTGAAGCTTTCTTT

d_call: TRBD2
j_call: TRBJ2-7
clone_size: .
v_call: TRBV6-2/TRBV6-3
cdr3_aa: CASSGLRGGLSSYNEQYF
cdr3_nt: TGTGCCAGCAGTGGCCTGCGGGGGGGCCTCAGCTCCTACAATGAGCAGTACTTC

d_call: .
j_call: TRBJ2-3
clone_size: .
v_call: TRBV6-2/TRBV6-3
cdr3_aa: CASSYPYGTGTDTQYF
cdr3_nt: TGTGCCAGCAGCTACCCGTACGGGACCGGCACAGATACGCAGTATTTT

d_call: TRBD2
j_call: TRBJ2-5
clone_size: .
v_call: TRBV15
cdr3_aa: CATSTRGGPETQYF
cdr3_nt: TGTGCCACCAGCACGCGGGGGGGCCCCGAGACCCAGTACTTC

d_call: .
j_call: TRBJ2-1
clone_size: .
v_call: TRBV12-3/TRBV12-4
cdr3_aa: CASLMWAGLEQFF
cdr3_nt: TGTGCCAGCCTTATGTGGGCAGGGCTTGAGCAGTTCTTC

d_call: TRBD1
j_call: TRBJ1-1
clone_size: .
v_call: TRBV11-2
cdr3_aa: CASSLRGTVVNTEAFF
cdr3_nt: TGTGCCAGCAGCTTACGCGGGACAGTCGTGAACACTGAAGCTTTCTTT

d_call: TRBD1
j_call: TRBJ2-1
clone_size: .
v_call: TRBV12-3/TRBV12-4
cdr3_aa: CASSLKLRTGDNEQFF
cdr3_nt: TGTGCCAGCAGTTTAAAGCTCCGGACAGGGGACAATGAGCAGTTCTTC

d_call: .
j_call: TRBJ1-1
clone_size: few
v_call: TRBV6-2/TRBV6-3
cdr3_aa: CASSYVLLNTEAFF
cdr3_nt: TGTGCCAGCAGTTATGTCCTACTGAACACTGAAGCTTTCTTT

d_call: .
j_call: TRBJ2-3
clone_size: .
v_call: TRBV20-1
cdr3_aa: CSASSSLRQNTDTQYF
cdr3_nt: TGCAGTGCTAGTTCTAGTCTAAGACAAAACACAGATACGCAGTATTTT

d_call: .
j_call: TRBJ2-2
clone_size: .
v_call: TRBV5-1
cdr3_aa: CASTKRQDGGELFF
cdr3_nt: TGCGCCAGCACCAAAAGACAGGACGGCGGGGAGCTGTTTTTT

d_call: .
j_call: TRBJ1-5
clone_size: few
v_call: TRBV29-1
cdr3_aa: CSVVLGQGRGQPQHF
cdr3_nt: TGCAGCGTTGTTTTGGGGCAGGGAAGGGGTCAGCCCCAGCATTTT

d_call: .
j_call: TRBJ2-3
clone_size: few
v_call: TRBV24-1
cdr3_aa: CATPKVDTQYF
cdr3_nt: TGTGCCACCCCTAAGGTGGATACGCAGTATTTT

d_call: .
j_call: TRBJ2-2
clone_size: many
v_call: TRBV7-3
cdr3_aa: CASSIVNTGELFF
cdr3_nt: TGTGCCAGCAGCATAGTAAACACCGGGGAGCTGTTTTTT

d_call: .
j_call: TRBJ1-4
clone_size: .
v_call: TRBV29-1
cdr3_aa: CSVRLGEKLFF
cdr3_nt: TGCAGCGTCCGACTCGGTGAAAAACTGTTTTTT

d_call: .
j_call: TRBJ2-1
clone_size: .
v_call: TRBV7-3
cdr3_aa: CASSPTTANSYNEQFF
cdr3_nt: TGTGCCAGCAGCCCAACCACGGCGAACTCCTACAATGAGCAGTTCTTC

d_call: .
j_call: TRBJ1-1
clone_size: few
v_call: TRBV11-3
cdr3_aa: CASSPGTGWGLNTEAFF
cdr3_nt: TGTGCCAGCAGCCCCGGTACGGGGTGGGGATTGAACACTGAAGCTTTCTTT

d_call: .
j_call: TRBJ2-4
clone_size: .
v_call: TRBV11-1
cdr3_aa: CASSLDHPNIQYF
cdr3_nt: TGTGCCAGCAGCTTAGACCACCCAAACATTCAGTACTTC

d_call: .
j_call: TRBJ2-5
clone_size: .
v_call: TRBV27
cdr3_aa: CASSLYGIQETQYF
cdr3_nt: TGTGCCAGCAGTTTATATGGCATACAAGAGACCCAGTACTTC

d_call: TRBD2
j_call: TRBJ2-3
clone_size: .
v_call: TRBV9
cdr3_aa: CASSVVGLAGGESTDTQYF
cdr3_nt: TGTGCCAGCAGCGTAGTGGGACTAGCGGGGGGCGAGAGCACAGATACGCAGTATTTT

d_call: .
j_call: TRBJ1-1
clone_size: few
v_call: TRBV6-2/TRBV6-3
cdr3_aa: CASSYMGWEIGANTEAFF
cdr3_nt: TGTGCCAGCAGTTACATGGGATGGGAAATTGGGGCGAACACTGAAGCTTTCTTT

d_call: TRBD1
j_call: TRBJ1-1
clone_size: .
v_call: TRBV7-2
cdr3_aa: CASSLYTGGGTEAFF
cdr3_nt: TGTGCCAGCAGCTTATACACAGGGGGAGGGACTGAAGCTTTCTTT

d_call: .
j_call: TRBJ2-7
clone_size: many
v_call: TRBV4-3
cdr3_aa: CASSQDGTASYEQYF
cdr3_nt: TGCGCCAGCAGCCAAGATGGAACAGCGTCCTACGAGCAGTACTTC

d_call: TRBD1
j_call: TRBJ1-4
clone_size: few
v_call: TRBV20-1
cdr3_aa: CSARQLRGKDEKLFF
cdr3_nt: TGCAGTGCTAGGCAACTCAGGGGGAAGGATGAAAAACTGTTTTTT

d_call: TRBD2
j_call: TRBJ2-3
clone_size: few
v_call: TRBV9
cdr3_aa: CASSVVAGGRSDTQYF
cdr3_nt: TGTGCCAGCAGCGTTGTAGCGGGGGGGCGATCAGATACGCAGTATTTT

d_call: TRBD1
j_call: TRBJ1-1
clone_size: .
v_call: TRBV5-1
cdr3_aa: CASSFLQGVNTEAFF
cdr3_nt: TGCGCCAGCAGCTTCCTACAGGGGGTGAACACTGAAGCTTTCTTT

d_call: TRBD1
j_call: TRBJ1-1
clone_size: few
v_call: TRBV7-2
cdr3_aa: CASRQRQGRPGEAFF
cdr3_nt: TGTGCCAGCAGACAACGACAGGGGCGGCCTGGGGAAGCTTTCTTT

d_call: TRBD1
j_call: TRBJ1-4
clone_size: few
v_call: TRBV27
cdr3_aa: CASSRGHNEKLFF
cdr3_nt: TGTGCCAGCAGTAGGGGGCATAATGAAAAACTGTTTTTT

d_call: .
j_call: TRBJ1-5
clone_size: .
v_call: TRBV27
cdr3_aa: CASRLKGGNQPQHF
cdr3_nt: TGTGCCAGCAGACTGAAGGGTGGCAATCAGCCCCAGCATTTT

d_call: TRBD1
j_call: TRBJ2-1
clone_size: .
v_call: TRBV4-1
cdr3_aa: CASGQSTGRGEQFF
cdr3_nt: TGCGCCAGCGGCCAATCGACAGGGCGTGGTGAGCAGTTCTTC

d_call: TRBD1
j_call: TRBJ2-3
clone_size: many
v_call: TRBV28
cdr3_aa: CASSFPTGVQYF
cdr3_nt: TGTGCCAGCAGTTTTCCGACAGGGGTTCAGTATTTT

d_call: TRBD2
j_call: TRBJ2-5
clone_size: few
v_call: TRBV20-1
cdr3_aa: CSARVGDWGLAGGPQETQYF
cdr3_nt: TGCAGTGCTAGAGTGGGTGACTGGGGACTAGCGGGGGGACCTCAAGAGACCCAGTACTTC

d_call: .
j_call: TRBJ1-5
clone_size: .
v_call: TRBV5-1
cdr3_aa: CASRRTPGNQPQHF
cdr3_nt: TGCGCCAGCAGGAGGACACCGGGGAATCAGCCCCAGCATTTT

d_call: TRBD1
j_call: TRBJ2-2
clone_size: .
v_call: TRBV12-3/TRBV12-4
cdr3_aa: CAGRTGQSTGELFF
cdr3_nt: TGTGCCGGACGGACAGGGCAGTCGACCGGGGAGCTGTTTTTT

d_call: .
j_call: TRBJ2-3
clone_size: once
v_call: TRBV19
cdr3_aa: CASSIGLSETQYF
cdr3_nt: TGTGCCAGTAGTATAGGACTCTCGGAGACGCAGTATTTT

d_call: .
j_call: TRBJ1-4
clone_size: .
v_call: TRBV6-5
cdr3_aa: CASSYGPTGRVTNEKLFF
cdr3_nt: TGTGCCAGCAGTTACGGGCCCACGGGGAGGGTAACTAATGAAAAACTGTTTTTT